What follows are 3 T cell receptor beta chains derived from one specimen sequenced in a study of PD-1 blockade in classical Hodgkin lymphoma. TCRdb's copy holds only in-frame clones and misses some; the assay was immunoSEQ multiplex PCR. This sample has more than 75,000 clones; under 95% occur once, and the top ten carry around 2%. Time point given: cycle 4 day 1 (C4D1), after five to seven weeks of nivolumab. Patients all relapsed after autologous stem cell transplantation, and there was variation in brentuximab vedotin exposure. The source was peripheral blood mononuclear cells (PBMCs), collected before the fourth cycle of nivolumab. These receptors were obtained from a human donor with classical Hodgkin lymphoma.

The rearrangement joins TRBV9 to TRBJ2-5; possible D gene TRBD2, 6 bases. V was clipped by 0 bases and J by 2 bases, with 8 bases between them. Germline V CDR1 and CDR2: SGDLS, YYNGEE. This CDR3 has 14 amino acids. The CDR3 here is CASSVEGGQETQYF. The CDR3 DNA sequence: TGTGCCAGCAGCGTAGAAGGAGGGCAAGAGACCCAGTACTTC.

The CDR3 DNA follows: TGTGCCAGCAGCTTGGGGGTCCTTGCCTATGGCTACACCTTC. This sequence encodes CASSLGVLAYGYTF. The chain is built from TRBV5-4 and TRBJ1-2; D not resolved. This CDR3 is built from 14 residues. Trimming pared 0 bases from V and 4 bases from J, leaving 10 bases between. The V gene's germline CDR1 is SGHNT and CDR2 YYREEE (reference sequence).

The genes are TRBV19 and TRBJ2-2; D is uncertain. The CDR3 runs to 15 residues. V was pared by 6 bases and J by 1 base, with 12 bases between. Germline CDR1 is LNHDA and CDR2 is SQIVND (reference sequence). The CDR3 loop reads CASSRSTRNTGELFF. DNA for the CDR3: TGTGCCAGTAGCCGTTCGACAAGGAACACCGGGGAGCTGTTTTTT.